A selection of T cell receptor beta chains follows, all from one sample in a study of T cell changes during pregnancy in multiple sclerosis. TCRdb's copy holds only in-frame clones and misses some; the assay was immunoSEQ multiplex PCR. Of 70,000 to 100,000 clones listed, 90% to 95% were seen once; the top ten hold approximately 4.5%. The sequencing used peripheral blood, collected in the first trimester of pregnancy. These receptors were obtained from a female donor with multiple sclerosis, enrolled in a pregnancy study. Each CDR3 is given with its conserved first and last residue. Fields, in order: clone size, V gene, J gene, CDR3 protein. The size entry is marked missing in some rows and otherwise reads once, few, many or a size class.

-	TRBV7-2	TRBJ1-3	CASSLGNSGNTIYF
-	TRBV5-6	TRBJ2-5	CASSLRGGETQYF
-	TRBV29-1	TRBJ1-4	CSVVSPREGTEKLFF
-	TRBV5-5	TRBJ2-7	CASSLWGGDEQYF
-	TRBV13	TRBJ1-3	CASSFGTTGNTIYF
once	TRBV2	TRBJ2-5	CASSERRGPETQYF
-	TRBV15	TRBJ2-3	CATSRGAGTTTDTQYF
-	TRBV5-1	TRBJ2-3	CASSRSASGGAETQYF
-	TRBV18	TRBJ1-2	CASSRRETRQGVFNYGYTF
-	TRBV5-1	TRBJ1-1	CASSFQNTEAFF
-	TRBV27	TRBJ1-1	CASSYRGGGTEAFF
-	TRBV7-8	TRBJ1-4	CASRPRQISNEKLFF
-	TRBV19	TRBJ1-5	CASSIRDYSNQPQHF
-	TRBV11-3	TRBJ2-5	CASSVGTRGGDQETQYF
-	TRBV7-8	TRBJ1-3	CASRDRGPGNTIYF
-	TRBV7-9	TRBJ1-3	CASSHPPDPGSGNTIYF
-	TRBV7-2	TRBJ2-7	CASSFRGQGLTYEQYF
-	TRBV18	TRBJ2-3	CASSPQGLSTDTQYF
-	TRBV5-5	TRBJ1-2	CASSPGQGNYGYTF
-	TRBV23-1	TRBJ2-5	CASSHHRGGETQYF
once	TRBV7-9	TRBJ2-7	CASSPGSYEDEQYF
-	TRBV5-1	TRBJ2-2	CASSHRQTVGNTGELFF
-	TRBV27	TRBJ1-6	CASSLSQAIYNSPLHF
-	TRBV19	TRBJ2-3	CASRSGGAIDTQYF
once	TRBV7-9	TRBJ1-2	CASSQRTSYGYTF
-	TRBV9	TRBJ2-5	CASSTSGTPKETQYF
-	TRBV5-1	TRBJ2-7	CASGTGDSYEQYF
once	TRBV18	TRBJ1-4	CASSPGRGKLFF
-	TRBV2	TRBJ2-1	CAREGQGFNEQFF
few	TRBV4-2	TRBJ1-1	CASSPGHKNTEAFF
once	TRBV9	TRBJ2-1	CASSVEPQRTSTHEQFF
-	TRBV6-5	TRBJ2-1	CASSAGPDNEQFF
-	TRBV18	TRBJ2-7	CASSRPLTGDTYEQYF
-	TRBV5-1	TRBJ2-3	CASSPRGQFTDTQYF
-	TRBV18	TRBJ2-1	CASSPGTSGAYNEQFF
once	TRBV9	TRBJ1-2	CASSAGWAGANYGYTF
-	TRBV6-1	TRBJ2-7	CASRDRVRYEQYF
-	TRBV23-1	TRBJ2-7	CASSQSGLGMFDEQYF
-	TRBV4-2	TRBJ1-1	CASSQDFARNTEAFF
few	TRBV2	TRBJ1-5	CASSDRRGDRVFDFGNQPQHF
-	TRBV5-4	TRBJ1-6	CASSTGTGEVSPLHF
-	TRBV7-6	TRBJ2-7	CASRNSSYEQYF
-	TRBV11-3	TRBJ2-3	CASSPGGPTDTQYF
-	TRBV5-1	TRBJ2-7	CASSLRRGQGSYEQYF
-	TRBV19	TRBJ2-6	CASDRFSGANVLTF
-	TRBV6-6	TRBJ1-6	CASSYRVGTASPLHF
-	TRBV6-1	TRBJ2-3	CASSEAGGSTDTQYF
-	TRBV10-2	TRBJ2-1	CASRVSGGTYNEQFF
-	TRBV25-1	TRBJ1-2	CASSELQGYGYTF
-	TRBV27	TRBJ2-1	CASSLSNAGGPYEQFF
once	TRBV7-7	TRBJ2-2	CASSLRGGGELFF
-	TRBV4-2	TRBJ2-1	CASSQARGEQFF
-	TRBV19	TRBJ2-1	CATALVTGYNEQFF
-	TRBV10-1	TRBJ2-1	CASSPSGGYNEQFF